This T cell receptor (beta chain) is drawn from a study of metastatic and nonmetastatic thyroid tumors. TCRdb re-called clones via MiXCR from the PCR reads. The sample includes about 40,000 clones, roughly 11% of them seen just once. Prior to thyroid surgery, none of the patients had received any treatment. There are 14 residues in the CDR3. Germline CDR1 and CDR2: SGHAT and FQNNGV. The ends lost 3 bases at V and 9 bases at J; junction bases unmatched: 3. The sequence came from a female donor with papillary thyroid cancer or a benign thyroid nodule (not recorded which). Some clones in this sample may be carry-over from other donors' samples. Sequencing was carried out using blood. V is TRBV11-2 and J is TRBJ1-6; 9 bases fit TRBD1. CDR3 DNA sequence: TGTGCCAGCAGCTTCGGGACAGGGAGTTCACCCCTCCACTTT. Its protein is CASSFGTGSSPLHF.